A single sample gave rise to the 4 T cell receptor beta chains below, sequenced in a study of OX40 agonist ivuxolimab in advanced cancers. TCRdb's copy holds only in-frame clones and misses some; the assay was immunoSEQ multiplex PCR. The repertoire holds roughly 56,000 clones, with more than 75% as singletons. The starting material was CD4+ or CD8+ T cells sorted from blood, obtained in a trial of the OX40 agonist ivuxolimab. The origin of the receptors is an adult with an advanced solid tumor such as melanoma, head and neck, liver or kidney cancer.

The J gene is TRBJ1-2, the V gene TRBV7-9; D remains ambiguous. This CDR3 region has 13 residues. The V gene lost 3 bases and the J gene lost 2 bases, with 7 bases spanning the gap. Germline V lookup: CDR1 SEHNR, CDR2 FQNEAQ (reference sequence). CDR3 in DNA: TGTGCCAGCAGCTTTCACGGGAACTATGGCTACACCTTC. Protein: CASSFHGNYGYTF. The full variable domain, rest sourced from reference TRBV7-9 and TRBJ1-2, is DTGVSQNPRHKITKRGQNVTFRCDPISEHNRLYWYRQTLGQGPEFLTYFQNEAQLEKSRLLSDRFSAERPKGSFSTLEIQRTEQGDSAMYLCASSFHGNYGYTFGSGTRLTVV.

The chain carries TRBV4-1 and TRBJ1-5; D is unclear. This CDR3 is 12 amino acids long. Per germline, CDR1 MGHRA and CDR2 YSYEKL. V lost 0 bases, J lost 6 bases, and 3 bases lay in between. In DNA form, the CDR3 reads TGCGCCAGCAGCCAAGAGGGTCAGCCCCAGCATTTT. Translating it yields CASSQEGQPQHF.

The CDR3 DNA follows: TGTGCCAGCAGCTTGGATGAGGGGCTCGGGGAGCTGTTTTTT. Its translation is CASSLDEGLGELFF. The chain links TRBV5-4 to TRBJ2-2; D assignment may be TRBD1 or TRBD2 (5 bases each). With 0 bases removed from V and 7 bases from J, the gap between germline ends came to 10 bases. Germline assignment: CDR1 SGHNT and CDR2 YYREEE (reference sequence). The CDR3 runs to 14 residues.

The rearrangement links TRBV5-8 to TRBJ1-1; D ambiguous. V gave up 2 bases and J gave up 1 base, with 15 bases separating them. There are 16 residues in the CDR3. Germline V gene data show CDR1 as SGHTS and CDR2 as YDEGEE. CDR3 sequence (DNA): TGTGCCAGCAGCTTATCTGACACCCCCGGGAACACTGAAGCTTTCTTT. Translation gives CASSLSDTPGNTEAFF.